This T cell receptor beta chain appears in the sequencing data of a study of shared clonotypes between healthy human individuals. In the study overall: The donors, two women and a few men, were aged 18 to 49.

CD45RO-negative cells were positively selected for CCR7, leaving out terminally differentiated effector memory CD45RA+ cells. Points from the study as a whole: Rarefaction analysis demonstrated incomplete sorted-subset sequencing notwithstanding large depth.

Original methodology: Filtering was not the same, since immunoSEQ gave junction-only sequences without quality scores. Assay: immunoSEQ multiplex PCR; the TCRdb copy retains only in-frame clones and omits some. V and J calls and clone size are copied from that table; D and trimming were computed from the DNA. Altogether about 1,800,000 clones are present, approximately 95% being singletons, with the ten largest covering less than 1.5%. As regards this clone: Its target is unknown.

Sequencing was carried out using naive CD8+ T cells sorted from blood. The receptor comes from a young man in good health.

The CDR3 here is CASSEGDFSYEQYF. As DNA, the CDR3 is TGTGCCAGCAGCGAAGGTGACTTCTCCTACGAGCAGTACTTC. The chain is built from TRBV7-6 and TRBJ2-7; D is unclear. CDR1 and CDR2 from the germline V gene are SGHVS and FNYEAQ. The CDR3 loop spans 14 amino acids. Between the trimmed V and J ends, which lost 5 bases and 0 bases, there was a span of 11 bases.